Below are 22 T cell receptor beta chains sequenced from a single sample in a study of a mutant IDH1 vaccine in newly diagnosed glioma (TCRdb year 2021). The sample's time point label, in plain terms: baseline, week 1 (first vaccination visit). What the treatment or condition label conveys for this sample: pre-vaccination baseline after standard-of-care therapy. To prepare the library, the immunoSEQ multiplex PCR assay was applied. This is the immuneACCESS table as TCRdb keeps it, with only in-frame sequences that have V and J called. A part of the clones is gone; compared with another copy, unresolved V genes explain less than half, and the rest is unexplained. The sample table records about 92,000 clones; 83% of these occur just once. The ten largest clones capture under 8% of the sample. The sample here was PBMCs, taken from a glioma patient treated with radiotherapy, temozolomide or both. The receptor source for this set is a woman aged 50 to 65 with glioma.

Within the sample, this clone is medium-sized. The chain uses TRBV19 and TRBJ1-1; D call uncertain. CDR1 is LNHDA, CDR2 SQIVND, per germline (reference sequence). This CDR3 region has 13 residues. The V gene lost 5 bases and the J gene lost 0 bases, with 7 bases spanning the gap. The CDR3 is CASSEWMNTEAFF. The DNA of the CDR3 is TGTGCCAGTAGTGAATGGATGAACACTGAAGCTTTCTTT.

This chain connects TRBV29-1 to TRBJ2-7, with TRBD2 matching 10 bases. CDR1 is SQVTM and CDR2 is ANQGSEA in the germline V gene. There are 15 residues in the CDR3. J lost 7 bases, V lost 7 bases, and 16 bases had no gene match. The CDR3 bases are TGCAGCGCCGAAACAGCGGGGGGGAAGGTTGGTGAGCAGTACTTC. Translated, it gives CSAETAGGKVGEQYF.

The chain couples TRBV6-5 to TRBJ1-1, with TRBD1 as a possible D gene (6 bases). The CDR3 totals 14 residues. Trimming stripped 5 bases from V and 7 bases from J, with 17 bases between. Germline values: CDR1 MNHEY, CDR2 SVGAGI. The CDR3 loop is CASSQQGRLDEAFF. Here the CDR3 DNA reads TGTGCCAGCAGTCAGCAGGGGAGGCTTGATGAAGCTTTCTTT.

V gene TRBV6-6 combines with J gene TRBJ1-5; no reliable D call. This CDR3 is 10 amino acids long. Trimming removed 4 bases at V and 7 bases at J, with 2 bases between. In germline, CDR1 is MNHNY, CDR2 SVGAGI (reference sequence). The CDR3, as DNA: TGTGCCAGCAGTTCACAGCCCCAGCATTTT. Protein product: CASSSQPQHF.

The V call is TRBV7-9, the J call TRBJ1-1, with TRBD1 matching over 8 bases. This CDR3 region has 15 residues. The V and J ends lost 5 bases and 7 bases, in that order; junction bases with no gene match: 12. Germline lookup yields CDR1 SEHNR and CDR2 FQNEAQ (reference sequence). The CDR3 sequence is CASSTGQGGISEAFF. In nucleotides, the CDR3 is TGTGCCAGCAGCACCGGACAGGGCGGTATTAGTGAAGCTTTCTTT.

The J gene is TRBJ2-5, the V gene TRBV7-2; 12 bases align to TRBD2. The CDR3 has 17 amino acids. J was trimmed by 4 bases and V by 0 bases; bases with no gene match: 6. Germline V gene data show CDR1 as SGHTA and CDR2 as FQGNSA. As DNA, the CDR3 is TGTGCCAGCAGCTTAGCGGCTAGCGGGGGGGCGAGAGAGACCCAGTACTTC. It translates to CASSLAASGGARETQYF.

The CDR3 DNA sequence: TGTGCCAGTAGTATGAGGATCGAGTGGGGCTACACCTTC. Protein product: CASSMRIEWGYTF. The gene calls are TRBV19 and TRBJ1-2; D not certain. The CDR3 runs to 13 residues. Between the trimmed V and J ends, which lost 3 bases and 8 bases, there was a span of 13 bases. Germline V lookup: CDR1 LNHDA, CDR2 SQIVND (reference sequence).

This chain connects TRBV27 to TRBJ1-1, with D possibly being TRBD1 (5 bases). The V end was cut by 10 bases, the J end by 3 bases, with 15 bases between. CDR1 and CDR2 from the germline V gene are MNHEY and SMNVEV (reference sequence). The CDR3 contains 13 residues. The CDR3 DNA reads TGTGCCACGGGGACCCGACGGGACACTGAAGCTTTCTTT. Translated, it gives CATGTRRDTEAFF.

The chain employs TRBV19 and TRBJ1-5; D is possibly TRBD1 (6 bases). Between the trimmed V and J ends, which lost 10 bases and 6 bases, there was a span of 13 bases. Germline assignment: CDR1 LNHDA and CDR2 SQIVND (reference sequence). The CDR3 totals 12 residues. Here the CDR3 reads CATARGGQPQHF. The DNA of the CDR3 is TGTGCCACAGCGAGGGGGGGTCAGCCCCAGCATTTT.

The rearrangement uses TRBV6-5 and TRBJ2-7, with 8 nucleotides matching TRBD1. Germline V gene lookup returns CDR1 MNHEY and CDR2 SVGAGI. Germline trimming cut 2 bases from V and 6 bases from J; bases unmatched to any gene: 0. The CDR3 runs to 12 residues. Here the CDR3 DNA reads TGTGCCAGCAGTTACGGGACAGGCGAGCAGTACTTC. It translates to CASSYGTGEQYF.

This rearrangement joins TRBV11-3 to TRBJ1-1, with a tentative D call TRBD1 (5 bases). The germline V gene encodes CDR1 SGHNT and CDR2 YENEEA. Trimming pared 3 bases from V and 1 base from J, leaving 12 bases between. This CDR3 has 15 amino acids. The CDR3 spells CASSLGGTGNTEAFF. The CDR3 bases are TGTGCCAGCAGCTTGGGGGGAACAGGGAACACTGAAGCTTTCTTT.

The chain recombines TRBV5-8 with TRBJ1-5, with 7 bases aligning to TRBD1. Per germline, CDR1 SGHTS and CDR2 YDEGEE. The V and J ends lost 1 base and 6 bases, in that order; junction bases with no gene match: 7. CDR3 length equals 15 residues. In DNA form, the CDR3 reads TGTGCCAGCAGCTTGACAGGGGTGCCCGGTCAGCCCCAGCATTTT. Translation gives CASSLTGVPGQPQHF.

This clone was recorded a few times. The chain is built from TRBV9 and TRBJ1-2; tentative D call: TRBD1 (5 bases). Trimming left V 0 bases short and J 4 bases short, with 13 bases between. CDR3 length: 15 residues. CDR1 SGDLS and CDR2 YYNGEE come from the germline V gene. CDR3 in DNA: TGTGCCAGCAGCGTAGCTCCACAGGACGGCTATGGCTACACCTTC. It yields the protein CASSVAPQDGYGYTF.

The rearrangement joins TRBV29-1 to TRBJ1-1; possible D gene TRBD1, 5 bases. The CDR3 totals 13 residues. V lost 2 bases to trimming and J lost 10 bases, with 17 bases between them. In germline, CDR1 is SQVTM, CDR2 ANQGSEA. CDR3 sequence reads: CSVEQGNRGAAFF. CDR3 in DNA: TGCAGCGTTGAACAGGGTAATAGGGGAGCAGCTTTCTTT.

The rearrangement joins TRBV2 to TRBJ1-2; 7 bases fit TRBD1. V dropped 6 bases and J dropped 4; count of bases not matched to a gene: 8. Germline values: CDR1 SNHLY, CDR2 FYNNEI. The CDR3 spans 14 residues. CDR3 region: CASRNTTGVYGYTF. The CDR3 DNA follows: TGTGCCAGCAGAAACACCACAGGGGTCTATGGCTACACCTTC.

The chain has TRBV9 and TRBJ2-7; the match to TRBD1 covers 8 bases. V lost 4 bases, J lost 2 bases, and 5 bases stayed unmatched. Germline CDR1 reads SGDLS; CDR2 reads YYNGEE. The CDR3 length is 14 residues. Here the CDR3 reads CASSIGTGPYEQYF. CDR3 sequence (DNA): TGTGCCAGCAGCATTGGGACAGGACCCTACGAGCAGTACTTC.

The chain recombines TRBV30 with TRBJ2-1; possible D gene TRBD1, 5 bases. Germline CDR1 is GTSNPN and CDR2 is SVGIG (reference sequence). The CDR3 spans 12 residues. Trimming took 3 bases from V and 4 from J, leaving 7 bases between them. CDR3 residues: CAWSREYNEQFF. The CDR3 DNA reads as TGTGCCTGGAGCAGGGAATACAATGAGCAGTTCTTC.

The genes are TRBV29-1 and TRBJ1-2, with a possible D match to TRBD1 (5 bases). CDR3 length: 13 amino acids. The V end was cut by 2 bases, the J end by 8 bases, with 15 bases between. Germline CDR1 SQVTM, CDR2 ANQGSEA. CDR3 sequence (DNA): TGCAGCGTTGAAAGGGGCCCTACTTTCGGCTACACCTTC. Amino acids: CSVERGPTFGYTF.

This clone was observed once. This rearrangement joins TRBV6-1 to TRBJ2-2; 7 bases map to TRBD1. This CDR3 spans 14 amino acids. With 8 bases clipped from V and 0 bases from J, the junction kept 3 bases outside the gene matches. CDR1 MNHNS and CDR2 SASEGT come from the germline V gene. The CDR3 here is CASLGQSNTGELFF. The CDR3 coding sequence is TGTGCCAGCTTGGGACAGTCGAACACCGGGGAGCTGTTTTTT.

The chain uses TRBV5-1 and TRBJ2-5; D is unclear. The CDR3 is 15 residues long. V was pared by 0 bases and J by 2 bases, with 11 bases between. CDR1 is SGHRS and CDR2 is YFSETQ in the germline V gene. CDR3 in amino acids: CASSLARRQQETQYF. CDR3 DNA sequence: TGCGCCAGCAGCTTGGCTCGAAGACAACAAGAGACCCAGTACTTC. The entire variable domain, with the rest obtained from reference TRBV5-1 and TRBJ2-5, is as follows: KAGVTQTPRYLIKTRGQQVTLSCSPISGHRSVSWYQQTPGQGLQFLFEYFSETQRNKGNFPGRFSGRQFSNSRSEMNVSTLELGDSALYLCASSLARRQQETQYFGPGTRLLVL.

The chain joins TRBV9 to TRBJ2-5; TRBD2 aligns across 10 bases. CDR1 and CDR2 (germline): SGDLS, YYNGEE. This CDR3 is 14 amino acids long. The V and J ends lost 0 bases and 10 bases, in that order; junction bases with no gene match: 6. The CDR3 region is CASSVATSGGGQYF. The CDR3 DNA sequence: TGTGCCAGCAGCGTAGCTACAAGCGGGGGGGGCCAGTACTTC.

V gene TRBV5-5 combines with J gene TRBJ2-7; tentatively, D is TRBD2 (6 bases). Germline CDR1 reads SGHKS; CDR2 reads YYEKEE (reference sequence). Trimming pared 4 bases from V and 2 bases from J, leaving 16 bases between. The CDR3 length is 15 residues. This CDR3 is CASSLPRGITYEQYF. Written as DNA, the CDR3 is TGTGCCAGCAGCCTCCCTCGGGGGATCACCTACGAGCAGTACTTC.